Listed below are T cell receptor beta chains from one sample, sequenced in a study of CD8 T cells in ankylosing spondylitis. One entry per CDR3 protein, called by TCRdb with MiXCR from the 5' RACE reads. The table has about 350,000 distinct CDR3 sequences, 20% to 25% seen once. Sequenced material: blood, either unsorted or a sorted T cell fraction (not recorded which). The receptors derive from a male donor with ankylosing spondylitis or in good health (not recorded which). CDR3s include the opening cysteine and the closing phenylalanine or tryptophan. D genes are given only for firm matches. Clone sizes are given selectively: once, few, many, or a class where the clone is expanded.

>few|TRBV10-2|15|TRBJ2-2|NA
TGCGCCAGCATCGCACCCAGGGGCGGAACCGGGGAGCTGTTTTTT
CASIAPRGGTGELFF
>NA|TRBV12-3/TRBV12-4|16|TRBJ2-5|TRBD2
TGTGCCAGCAGCTATCCGGGACTAGCGGGGGATGAGACCCAGTACTTC
CASSYPGLAGDETQYF
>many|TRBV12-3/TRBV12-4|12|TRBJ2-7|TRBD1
TGTGCCAGCAGTTTAAGGGACAGCGAGCAGTACTTC
CASSLRDSEQYF
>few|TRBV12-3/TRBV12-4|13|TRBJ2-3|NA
TGTGCCAGCAGCCCGAAGTGGGGAGATACGCAGTATTTT
CASSPKWGDTQYF
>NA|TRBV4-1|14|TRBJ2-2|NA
TGCGCCAGCAGCCAAGTAGTCAACACCGGGGAGCTGTTTTTT
CASSQVVNTGELFF
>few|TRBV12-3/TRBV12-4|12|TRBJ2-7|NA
TGTGCCAGCAGTTTTGGGGCGGACGAGCAGTACTTC
CASSFGADEQYF
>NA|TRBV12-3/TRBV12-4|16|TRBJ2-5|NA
TGTGCCAGCAGTTTGCCCCCCTCCCTAGCTCAAGAGACCCAGTACTTC
CASSLPPSLAQETQYF
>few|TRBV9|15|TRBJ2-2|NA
TGTGCCAGCAGCGTAGGAAACAGGAACACCGGGGAGCTGTTTTTT
CASSVGNRNTGELFF
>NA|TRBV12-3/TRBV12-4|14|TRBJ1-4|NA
TGTGCCAGCAGCCCCGGACAGACTAATGAAAAACTGTTTTTT
CASSPGQTNEKLFF
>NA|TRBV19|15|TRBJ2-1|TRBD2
TGTGCCAGTAGTATGCTAGCGGGGGCCGGGAATGAGCAGTTCTTC
CASSMLAGAGNEQFF
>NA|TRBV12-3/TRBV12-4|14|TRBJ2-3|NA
TGTGCCAGCAGTTTGTTTCTAGCGATAGATACGCAGTATTTT
CASSLFLAIDTQYF
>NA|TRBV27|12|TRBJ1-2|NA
TGTGCCAGCAGTCAAGGGATAGGCGGCTACACCTTC
CASSQGIGGYTF
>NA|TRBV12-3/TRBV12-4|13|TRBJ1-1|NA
TGTGCCAGCACTGGGGACTTAAACACTGAAGCTTTCTTT
CASTGDLNTEAFF
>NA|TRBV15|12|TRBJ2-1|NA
TGTGCCACCAGCAGAGAAGGGACCCGAGGGTTCTTC
CATSREGTRGFF
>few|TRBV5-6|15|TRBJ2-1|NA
TGTGCCAGCAGCTTGGCCAGGACACTCTACAATGAGCAGTTCTTC
CASSLARTLYNEQFF
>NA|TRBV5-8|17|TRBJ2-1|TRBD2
TGTGCCAGCAGCGCGATCCCGGGACTAGCGGGGTACAATGAGCAGTTCTTC
CASSAIPGLAGYNEQFF
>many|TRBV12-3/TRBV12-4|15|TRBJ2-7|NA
TGTGCCAGCAGTCCCCACGCCGGACCCTCCTACGAGCAGTACTTC
CASSPHAGPSYEQYF
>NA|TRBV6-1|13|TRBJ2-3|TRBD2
TGTGCCAGCACGGCTAGCGGGGTGGGTACGCAGTATTTT
CASTASGVGTQYF
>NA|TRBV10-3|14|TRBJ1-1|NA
TGTGCCATCAGTGAGTCGATCCCGTCCAGGGCGGCTTTCTTT
CAISESIPSRAAFF
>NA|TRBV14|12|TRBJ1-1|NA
TGTGCCAGCAGCCGGATCGGATATGAAGCTTTCTTT
CASSRIGYEAFF
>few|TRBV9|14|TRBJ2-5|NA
TGTGCCAGCAGCCCGACAGAGACTCAAGAGACCCAGTACTTC
CASSPTETQETQYF
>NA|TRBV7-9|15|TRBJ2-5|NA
TGTGCCAGCAGCTTAGATCGGCAGGGGACGGAGACCCAGTACTTC
CASSLDRQGTETQYF
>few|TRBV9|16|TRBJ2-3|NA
TGTGCCAGCAGCGTAGACCGCGGGGACGCCACAGATACGCAGTATTTT
CASSVDRGDATDTQYF
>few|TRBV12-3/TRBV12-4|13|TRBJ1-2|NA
TGTGCCAGCAGTACGGGTCGAGTCTATGGCTACACCTTC
CASSTGRVYGYTF
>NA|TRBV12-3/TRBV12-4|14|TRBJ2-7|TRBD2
TGTGCCAGCAGTTTAGCGGGGGGGGAGGACGAGCAGTACTTC
CASSLAGGEDEQYF
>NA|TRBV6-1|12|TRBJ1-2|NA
TGTGCCAGCAGTGAAATAGGGTATGGCTACACCTTC
CASSEIGYGYTF
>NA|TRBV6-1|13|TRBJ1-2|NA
TGTGCCAGCAGCCCCGGGAATAACTATGGCTACACCTTC
CASSPGNNYGYTF
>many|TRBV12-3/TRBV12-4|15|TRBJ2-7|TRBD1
TGTGCCAGCACCCCGGGACAGGGCAGCTCCTACGAGCAGTACTTC
CASTPGQGSSYEQYF
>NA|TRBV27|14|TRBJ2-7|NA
TGTGCCAGCAGTTTAGTGGCAGGGGCGAACGAGCAGTACTTC
CASSLVAGANEQYF
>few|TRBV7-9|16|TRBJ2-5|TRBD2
TGTGCCAGCAGCTCCCCCGGGACTAGTATTAGGGAGACCCAGTACTTC
CASSSPGTSIRETQYF
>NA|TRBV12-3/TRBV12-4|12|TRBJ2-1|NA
TGTGCCAGCAGTGCAACAGGTGGTGAGCAGTTCTTC
CASSATGGEQFF
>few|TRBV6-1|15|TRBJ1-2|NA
TGTGCCAGCAGGAAGCGGACCGACCCTAACTATGGCTACACCTTC
CASRKRTDPNYGYTF
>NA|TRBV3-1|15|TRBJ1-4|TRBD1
TGTGCCAGCAGCCAAGTGCGGGCAGGGGGTGAAAAACTGTTTTTT
CASSQVRAGGEKLFF
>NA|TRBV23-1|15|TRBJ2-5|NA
TGCGCCAGCAGTCAATCACGGCGGTCCGAGGAGACCCAGTACTTC
CASSQSRRSEETQYF
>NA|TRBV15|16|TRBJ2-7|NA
TGTGCCACCAGCAGCGCCACAGGGTACACCTCCTACGAGCAGTACTTC
CATSSATGYTSYEQYF
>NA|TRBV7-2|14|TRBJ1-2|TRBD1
TGTGCCAGCAGCCCGGACAGGGATTCCGATGGCTACACCTTC
CASSPDRDSDGYTF
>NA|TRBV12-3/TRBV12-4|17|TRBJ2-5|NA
TGTGCCAGCAGCTCCCTTGGGGACTCCGTATTACGAGAGACCCAGTACTTC
CASSSLGDSVLRETQYF
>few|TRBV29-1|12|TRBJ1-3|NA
TGCAGCGTTGAAGGTTTAGGGTCCACCATATATTTT
CSVEGLGSTIYF
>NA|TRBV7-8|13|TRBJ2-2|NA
TGTGCCAGCAGCCCTAAGGTTACCGGGGAGCTGTTTTTT
CASSPKVTGELFF
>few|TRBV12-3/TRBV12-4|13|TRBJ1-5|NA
TGTGCCAGCAAAGATTATAGCAATCAGCCCCAGCATTTT
CASKDYSNQPQHF
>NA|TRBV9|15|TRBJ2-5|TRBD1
TGTGCCAGCAGCGTAGAGGGACAGCCACAAGAGACCCAGTACTTC
CASSVEGQPQETQYF
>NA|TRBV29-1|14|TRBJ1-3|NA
TGCAGCGCCGCCGACAGGTACTCTGGAAACACCATATATTTT
CSAADRYSGNTIYF
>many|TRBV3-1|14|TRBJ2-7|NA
TGTGCCAGCAGCATCGCGGCAGGGGATCCCGAGCAGTACTTC
CASSIAAGDPEQYF
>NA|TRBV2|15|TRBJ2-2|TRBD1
TGTGCCAGCAGTGAAGCCGGACAGGGAACCGGGGAGCTGTTTTTT
CASSEAGQGTGELFF
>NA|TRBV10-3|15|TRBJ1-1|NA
TGTGCCATCAGTGAGACAGGACGGAAGAACACTGAAGCTTTCTTT
CAISETGRKNTEAFF
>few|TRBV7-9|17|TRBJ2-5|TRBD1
TGTGCCAGCAGCTCAACACGTAGGACAGGGGGCCAAGAGACCCAGTACTTC
CASSSTRRTGGQETQYF
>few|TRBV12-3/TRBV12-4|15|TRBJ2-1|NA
TGTGCCAGCAGTTTAGGAGACGTTTGGGGGTTCGTGCAGTTCTTC
CASSLGDVWGFVQFF
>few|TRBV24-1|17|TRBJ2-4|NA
TGTGCCACCAGTGATTTGCCTCTCGGGCAGGAGGGTGGCATTCAGTACTTC
CATSDLPLGQEGGIQYF
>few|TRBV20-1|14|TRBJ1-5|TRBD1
TGCAGTGCTAGGAGGGACAGGGGGCTTCAGCCCCAGCATTTT
CSARRDRGLQPQHF